A single sample gave rise to the 16 T cell receptor beta chains below, sequenced in a study of blood T cell repertoires in COVID-19. Profiled with immunoSEQ multiplex PCR; TCRdb holds only in-frame clones, not every one. This table has about 330,000 clones, about 92% appearing once. The sample comprised PBMCs or T cells enriched from blood (not recorded which). Receptors were obtained from a woman younger than 45 who had recovered from COVID-19.

This chain connects TRBV13 to TRBJ2-1; 10 nucleotides align to TRBD2. V shed 5 bases, J shed 9 bases, and the junction held 7 bases outside the gene matches. CDR3 length: 14 residues. Germline CDR1 is PRHDT and CDR2 is FYEKMQ (reference sequence). The CDR3, as DNA: TGTGCCAGCAGCCACGGGACTAGCGACGGTGAGCAGTTCTTC. Amino acid sequence: CASSHGTSDGEQFF.

The chain has TRBV7-9 and TRBJ1-5; tentative D call: TRBD1 (5 bases). From germline, CDR1 is SEHNR and CDR2 FQNEAQ (reference sequence). The V end was cut by 4 bases, the J end by 7 bases, with 11 bases between. The CDR3 runs 13 residues. CDR3 in DNA: TGTGCCAGCAGCTCAGGGTTTCGGCAGCCCCAGCATTTT. It codes for CASSSGFRQPQHF.

This clone has just a few counts. V usage is TRBV2 and J usage is TRBJ1-2; TRBD1 matches 8 bases. The CDR3 spans 14 residues. Unmatched junction bases numbered 6, after V lost 1 base and J lost 8 bases. Per germline, CDR1 SNHLY and CDR2 FYNNEI. CDR3 DNA: TGTGCCAGCAGTGAAGATGGGACAGGTGGGGGCTACACCTTC. Its protein is CASSEDGTGGGYTF.

This chain uses TRBV5-6 with TRBJ2-7, with TRBD2 as a possible D gene (5 bases). Trimming removed 0 bases from V and 6 bases from J, with 7 bases in between. The CDR3 runs 12 residues. Per germline, CDR1 SGHDT and CDR2 YYEEEE. The DNA for the CDR3 is TGTGCCAGCAGCTTGGGAGGGATCGAGCAGTACTTC. Protein product: CASSLGGIEQYF.

This clone occurred once. This CDR3 is CASSFLTGGLGNEQFF. The CDR3 nucleotides are TGTGCCAGTAGTTTTTTGACAGGGGGCTTGGGGAATGAGCAGTTCTTC. The rearrangement uses TRBV19 and TRBJ2-1, with 10 bases matching TRBD1. Germline lookup yields CDR1 LNHDA and CDR2 SQIVND (reference sequence). This CDR3 is 16 amino acids long. V lost 5 bases and J lost 7; bases outside the gene matches: 11.

The chain uses TRBV10-3 and TRBJ2-7, with 7 bases fitting TRBD2. The length of the CDR3 is 15 residues. From germline, CDR1 is ENHRY and CDR2 SYGVKD. The trim removed 0 bases at V and 2 bases at J, leaving 4 bases unmatched. The CDR3 bases are TGTGCCATCAGTGAGTCCCCTAGCGGCCCCTACGAGCAGTACTTC. It yields the protein CAISESPSGPYEQYF.

The gene calls are TRBV7-9 and TRBJ2-1, with 10 bases matching TRBD2. After removal of 2 bases from V and 5 bases from J, the junction contained 9 bases not matched to a gene. This CDR3 is built from 17 residues. Germline CDR1 reads SEHNR; CDR2 reads FQNEAQ (reference sequence). DNA of the CDR3: TGTGCCAGCAGCTTATCAGCGGGAGGGCCCTCTGACAATGAGCAGTTCTTC. Its translation: CASSLSAGGPSDNEQFF.

The table lists this clone with a count of one. The CDR3 DNA reads TGCAGCGCTACCGGGACTAGTAGCAGCGGGGAGCTGTTTTTT. Amino acid sequence: CSATGTSSSGELFF. The V gene is TRBV29-1, the J gene TRBJ2-2; 8 bases fit TRBD2. The V segment lost 7 bases and the J segment 7 bases; nucleotides outside the gene matches: 11. The CDR3 has 14 amino acids. Germline loops: CDR1 SQVTM, CDR2 ANQGSEA.

The V gene is TRBV2, the J gene TRBJ1-1, with 9 bases fitting TRBD1. This CDR3 is built from 13 residues. The germline CDR1 and CDR2 sequences are SNHLY and FYNNEI. Trimming at V came to 6 bases and at J to 5 bases, leaving 4 bases not matched to a gene. CDR3 in DNA: TGTGCCAGCAGGACAGGGGGGATGACTGAAGCTTTCTTT. It codes for CASRTGGMTEAFF.

This clone was observed once. The CDR3 region has the DNA TGCGCCAGCAGCCAAGTGGGGGCTGGGGAGCAGTTCTTC. This encodes CASSQVGAGEQFF. The V gene is TRBV4-1, the J gene TRBJ2-1; tentatively, D is TRBD1 (6 bases). The CDR3 spans 13 residues. V gave up 1 base and J gave up 10 bases, with 11 bases separating them. Germline lookup yields CDR1 MGHRA and CDR2 YSYEKL.

The gene calls are TRBV28 and TRBJ1-2, with 7 bases fitting TRBD1. Germline values: CDR1 MDHEN, CDR2 SYDVKM. V was pared by 4 bases and J by 2 bases, with 7 bases of the junction left unmatched. CDR3 length: 15 residues. The CDR3, as DNA: TGTGCCAGCAGTTCATACGGGACAGTAAACTATGGCTACACCTTC. This encodes CASSSYGTVNYGYTF.

The rearrangement joins TRBV11-2 to TRBJ2-5, with TRBD2 as a possible D gene (6 bases). Germline V gives CDR1 SGHAT, CDR2 FQNNGV. This CDR3 is 15 amino acids long. Trimming left V 5 bases short and J 3 bases short, with 16 bases between. CDR3 region: CASSPLGLNKETQYF. The DNA of the CDR3 is TGTGCCAGCAGCCCTTTGGGACTTAATAAAGAGACCCAGTACTTC.

J is TRBJ1-3 and V is TRBV4-1, with 10 nucleotides matching TRBD1. V was clipped by 1 base and J by 10 bases; unmatched bases: 7. The V gene's germline CDR1 is MGHRA and CDR2 YSYEKL. The CDR3 covers 15 residues. This CDR3 is CASSQAADRGGTIYF. Here the CDR3 DNA reads TGCGCCAGCAGCCAAGCCGCGGACAGGGGGGGGACCATATATTTT.

This sequence joins TRBV2 and TRBJ2-1; possibly TRBD2 for D (5 bases). This CDR3 has 14 residues. Between the trimmed V and J ends, which lost 5 bases and 4 bases, there was a span of 12 bases. Germline V gene lookup returns CDR1 SNHLY and CDR2 FYNNEI. Written as DNA, the CDR3 is TGTGCCAGCAGTTACCACCCGGGGTACAATGAGCAGTTCTTC. Translated: CASSYHPGYNEQFF. Drawing the rest from reference TRBV2 and TRBJ2-1, the complete variable domain is EPEVTQTPSHQVTQMGQEVILRCVPISNHLYFYWYRQILGQKVEFLVSFYNNEISEKSEIFDDQFSVERPDGSNFTLKIRSTKLEDSAMYFCASSYHPGYNEQFFGPGTRLTVL.

The chain carries TRBV19 and TRBJ2-1; 12 bases are a match to TRBD2. V lost 4 bases to trimming and J lost 7 bases; unmatched junction nucleotides: 8. CDR3 length equals 16 residues. Germline V gene lookup returns CDR1 LNHDA and CDR2 SQIVND (reference sequence). CDR3 nucleotides: TGTGCCAGTAGTAATCAGCTAGCGGGGGGGCTGAATGAGCAGTTCTTC. Translation: CASSNQLAGGLNEQFF. Together with reference TRBV19 and TRBJ2-1, the CDR3 gives the full variable domain: DGGITQSPKYLFRKEGQNVTLSCEQNLNHDAMYWYRQDPGQGLRLIYYSQIVNDFQKGDIAEGYSVSREKKESFPLTVTSAQKNPTAFYLCASSNQLAGGLNEQFFGPGTRLTVL.

The rearrangement links TRBV7-8 to TRBJ2-7; D is possibly TRBD2 (6 bases). The CDR3 contains 13 residues. CDR1 is SGHVS, CDR2 FQNEAQ, per germline. V lost 4 bases and J lost 4, with 11 bases in between. CDR3 loop: CASSSRLDYEQYF. CDR3 DNA: TGTGCCAGCAGCTCCAGACTAGATTACGAGCAGTACTTC.